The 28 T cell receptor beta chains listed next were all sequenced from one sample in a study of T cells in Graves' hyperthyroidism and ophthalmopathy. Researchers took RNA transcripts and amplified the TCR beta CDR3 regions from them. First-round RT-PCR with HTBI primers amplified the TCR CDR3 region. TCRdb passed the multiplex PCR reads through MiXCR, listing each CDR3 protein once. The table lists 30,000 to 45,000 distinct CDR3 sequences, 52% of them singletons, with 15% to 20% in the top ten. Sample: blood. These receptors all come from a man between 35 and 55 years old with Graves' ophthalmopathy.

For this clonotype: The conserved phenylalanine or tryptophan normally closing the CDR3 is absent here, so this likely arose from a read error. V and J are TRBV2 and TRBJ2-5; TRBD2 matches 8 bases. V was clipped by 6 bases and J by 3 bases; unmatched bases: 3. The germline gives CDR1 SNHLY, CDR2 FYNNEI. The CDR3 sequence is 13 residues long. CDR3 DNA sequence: TGTGCCAGCAGCGCACTAGCGGAAGAGACCCAGTACCTC. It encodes CASSALAEETQYL.

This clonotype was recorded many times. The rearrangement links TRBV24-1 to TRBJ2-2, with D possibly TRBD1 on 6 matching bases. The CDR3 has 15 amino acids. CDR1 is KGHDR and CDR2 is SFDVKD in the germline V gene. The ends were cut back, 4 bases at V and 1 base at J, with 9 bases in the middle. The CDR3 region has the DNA TGTGCCACCAGTGAACCGGGACAGAACACCGGGGAGCTGTTTTTT. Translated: CATSEPGQNTGELFF.

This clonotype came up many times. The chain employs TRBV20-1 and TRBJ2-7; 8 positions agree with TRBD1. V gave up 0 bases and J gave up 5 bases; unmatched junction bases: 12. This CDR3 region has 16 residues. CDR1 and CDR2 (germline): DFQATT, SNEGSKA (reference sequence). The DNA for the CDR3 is TGCAGTGCTAGAGATCTTAGGTCGTCAGGGGGCCACGAGCAGTACTTC. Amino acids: CSARDLRSSGGHEQYF.

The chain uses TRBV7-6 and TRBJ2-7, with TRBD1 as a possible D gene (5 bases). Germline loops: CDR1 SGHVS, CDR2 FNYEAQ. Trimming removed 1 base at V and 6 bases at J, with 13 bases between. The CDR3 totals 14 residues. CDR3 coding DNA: TGTGCCAGCAGCTTAGGGTACGGAACAGGCGAGCAGTACTTC. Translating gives CASSLGYGTGEQYF. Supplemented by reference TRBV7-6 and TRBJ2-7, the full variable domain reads GAGVSQSPRYKVTKRGQDVALRCDPISGHVSLYWYRQALGQGPEFLTYFNYEAQQDKSGLPNDRFSAERPEGSISTLTIQRTEQRDSAMYRCASSLGYGTGEQYFGPGTRLTVT.

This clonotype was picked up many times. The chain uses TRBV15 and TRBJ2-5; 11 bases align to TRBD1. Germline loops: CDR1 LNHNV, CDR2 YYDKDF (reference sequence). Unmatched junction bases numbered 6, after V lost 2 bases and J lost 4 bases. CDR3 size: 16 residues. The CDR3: CATSRYGQGASETQYF. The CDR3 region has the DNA TGTGCCACCAGCAGATACGGACAGGGGGCGTCAGAGACCCAGTACTTC.

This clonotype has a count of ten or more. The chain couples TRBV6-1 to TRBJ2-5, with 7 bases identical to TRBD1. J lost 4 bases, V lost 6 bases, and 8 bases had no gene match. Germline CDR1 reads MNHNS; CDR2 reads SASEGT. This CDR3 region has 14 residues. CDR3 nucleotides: TGTGCCAGCAGGATTAAGGGGGCCGGAGAGACCCAGTACTTC. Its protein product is CASRIKGAGETQYF.

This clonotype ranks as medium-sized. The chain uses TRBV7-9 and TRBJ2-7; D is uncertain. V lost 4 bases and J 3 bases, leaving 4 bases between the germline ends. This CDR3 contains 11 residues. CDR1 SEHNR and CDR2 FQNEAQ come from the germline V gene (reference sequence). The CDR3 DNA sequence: TGTGCCAGCAGCTCGGTCTACGAGCAGTACTTC. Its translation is CASSSVYEQYF.

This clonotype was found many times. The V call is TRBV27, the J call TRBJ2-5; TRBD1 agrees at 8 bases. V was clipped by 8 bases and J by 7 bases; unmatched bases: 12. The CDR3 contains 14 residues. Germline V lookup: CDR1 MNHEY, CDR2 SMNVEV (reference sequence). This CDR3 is CASGSSGGAGTQYF. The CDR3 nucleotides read TGTGCCAGCGGCTCCTCAGGGGGCGCGGGGACCCAGTACTTC.

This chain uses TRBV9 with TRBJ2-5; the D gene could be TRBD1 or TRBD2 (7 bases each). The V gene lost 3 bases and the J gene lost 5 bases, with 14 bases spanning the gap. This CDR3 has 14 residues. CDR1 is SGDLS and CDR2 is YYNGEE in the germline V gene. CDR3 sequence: CASSGGGGGETQYF. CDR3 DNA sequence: TGTGCCAGCAGCGGGGGAGGGGGCGGGGAGACCCAGTACTTC.

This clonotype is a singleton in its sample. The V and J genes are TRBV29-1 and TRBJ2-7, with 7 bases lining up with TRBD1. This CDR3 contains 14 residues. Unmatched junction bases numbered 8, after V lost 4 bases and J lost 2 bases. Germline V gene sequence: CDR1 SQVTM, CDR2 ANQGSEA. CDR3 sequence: CSVGIGTATYEQYF. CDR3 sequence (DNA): TGCAGCGTTGGGATAGGGACAGCTACCTACGAGCAGTACTTC.

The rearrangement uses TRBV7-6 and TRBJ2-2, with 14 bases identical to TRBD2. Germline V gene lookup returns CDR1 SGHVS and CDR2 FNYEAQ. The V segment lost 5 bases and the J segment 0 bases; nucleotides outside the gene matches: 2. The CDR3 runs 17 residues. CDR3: CASSPGLAGANTGELFF. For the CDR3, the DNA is TGTGCCAGCAGCCCGGGACTAGCGGGGGCGAACACCGGGGAGCTGTTTTTT.

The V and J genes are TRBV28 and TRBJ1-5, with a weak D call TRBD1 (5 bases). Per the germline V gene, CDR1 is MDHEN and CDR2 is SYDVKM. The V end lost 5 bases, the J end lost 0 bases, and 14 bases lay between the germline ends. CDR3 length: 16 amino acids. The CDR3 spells CASSLSPGVSNQPQHF. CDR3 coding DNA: TGTGCCAGCAGTCTCTCCCCGGGGGTTAGCAATCAGCCCCAGCATTTT.

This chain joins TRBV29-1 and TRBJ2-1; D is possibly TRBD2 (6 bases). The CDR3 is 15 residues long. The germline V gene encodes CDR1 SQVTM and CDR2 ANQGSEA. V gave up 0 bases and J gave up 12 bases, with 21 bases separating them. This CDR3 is CSVEDTGSGGDTQFF. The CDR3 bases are TGCAGCGTTGAAGATACCGGATCCGGGGGAGATACGCAGTTCTTC.

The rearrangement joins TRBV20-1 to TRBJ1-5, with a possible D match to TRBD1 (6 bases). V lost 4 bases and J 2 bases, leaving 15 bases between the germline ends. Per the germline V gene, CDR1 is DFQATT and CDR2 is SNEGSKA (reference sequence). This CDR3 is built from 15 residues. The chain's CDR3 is CSAKSRGGGNQPQHF. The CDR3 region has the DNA TGCAGTGCTAAATCCAGGGGCGGAGGCAATCAGCCCCAGCATTTT.

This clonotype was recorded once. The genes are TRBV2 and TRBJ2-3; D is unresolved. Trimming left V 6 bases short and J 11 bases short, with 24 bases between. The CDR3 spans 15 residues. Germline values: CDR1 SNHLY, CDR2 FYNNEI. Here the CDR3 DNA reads TGTGCCAGCAGCGTAGACCCCTCCGGTGACAATGAGCAGTATTTT. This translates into CASSVDPSGDNEQYF.

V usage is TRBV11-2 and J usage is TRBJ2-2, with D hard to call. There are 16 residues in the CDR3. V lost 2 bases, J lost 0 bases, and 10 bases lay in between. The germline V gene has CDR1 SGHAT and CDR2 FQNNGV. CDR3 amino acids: CASSLNVGSNTGELFF. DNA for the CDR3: TGTGCCAGCAGCTTAAATGTCGGCTCGAACACCGGGGAGCTGTTTTTT.

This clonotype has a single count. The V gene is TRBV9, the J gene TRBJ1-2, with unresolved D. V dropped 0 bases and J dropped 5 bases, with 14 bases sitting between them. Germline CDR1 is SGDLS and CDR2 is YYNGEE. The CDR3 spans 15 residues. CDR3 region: CASSVEYGRAYGYTF. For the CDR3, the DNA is TGTGCCAGCAGCGTAGAATACGGGAGGGCGTATGGCTACACCTTC.

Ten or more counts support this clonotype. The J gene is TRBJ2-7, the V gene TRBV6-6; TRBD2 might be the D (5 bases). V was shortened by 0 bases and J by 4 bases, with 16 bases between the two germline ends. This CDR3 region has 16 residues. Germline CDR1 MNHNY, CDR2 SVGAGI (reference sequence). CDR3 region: CASSYSLDFSRYEQYF. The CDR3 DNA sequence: TGTGCCAGCAGTTACTCGCTGGACTTTTCAAGGTACGAGCAGTACTTC.

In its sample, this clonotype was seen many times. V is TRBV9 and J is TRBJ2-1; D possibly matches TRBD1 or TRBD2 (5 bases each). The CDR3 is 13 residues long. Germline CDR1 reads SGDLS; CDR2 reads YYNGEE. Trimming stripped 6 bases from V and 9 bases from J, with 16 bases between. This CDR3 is CASTEGAGFEQFF. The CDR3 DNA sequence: TGTGCCAGCACTGAAGGGGCGGGTTTTGAGCAGTTCTTC. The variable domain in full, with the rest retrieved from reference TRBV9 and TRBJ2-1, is DSGVTQTPKHLITATGQRVTLRCSPRSGDLSVYWYQQSLDQGLQFLIQYYNGEERAKGNILERFSAQQFPDLHSELNLSSLELGDSALYFCASTEGAGFEQFFGPGTRLTVL.

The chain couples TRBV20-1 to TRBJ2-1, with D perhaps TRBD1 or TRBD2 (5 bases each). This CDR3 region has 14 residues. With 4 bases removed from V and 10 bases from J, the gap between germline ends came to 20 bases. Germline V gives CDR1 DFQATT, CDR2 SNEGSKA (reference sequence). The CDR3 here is CSATHLGVGREQFF. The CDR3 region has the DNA TGCAGTGCTACCCACCTGGGAGTGGGACGAGAGCAGTTCTTC.

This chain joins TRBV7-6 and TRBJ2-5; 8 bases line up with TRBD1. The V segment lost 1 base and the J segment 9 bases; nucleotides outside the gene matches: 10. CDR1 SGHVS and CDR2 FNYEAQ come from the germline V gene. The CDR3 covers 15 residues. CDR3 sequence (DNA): TGTGCCAGCAGCTTAGATAGGACAGGGCATCAGCCCCAGTACTTC. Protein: CASSLDRTGHQPQYF.

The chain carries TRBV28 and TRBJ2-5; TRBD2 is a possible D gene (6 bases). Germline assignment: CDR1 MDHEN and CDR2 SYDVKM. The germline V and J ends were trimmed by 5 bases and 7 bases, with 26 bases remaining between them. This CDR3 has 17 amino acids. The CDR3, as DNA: TGTGCCAGCAGTATGATGCGGGGCAGCGGGCCATGGGGGACCCAGTACTTC. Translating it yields CASSMMRGSGPWGTQYF.

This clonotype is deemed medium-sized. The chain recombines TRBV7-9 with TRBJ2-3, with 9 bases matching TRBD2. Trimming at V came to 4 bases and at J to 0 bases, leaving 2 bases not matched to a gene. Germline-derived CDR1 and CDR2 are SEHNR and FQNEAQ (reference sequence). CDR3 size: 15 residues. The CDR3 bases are TGTGCCAGCAGCTACACTAGCGGGAGCACAGATACGCAGTATTTT. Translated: CASSYTSGSTDTQYF.

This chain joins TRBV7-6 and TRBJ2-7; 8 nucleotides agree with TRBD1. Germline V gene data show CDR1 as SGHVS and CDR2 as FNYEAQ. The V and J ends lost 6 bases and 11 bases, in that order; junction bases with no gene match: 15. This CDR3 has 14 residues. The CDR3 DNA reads TGTGCCAGCAGACGGGAGTCAGGGGGCGTAGGAAAGTACTTC. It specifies CASRRESGGVGKYF.

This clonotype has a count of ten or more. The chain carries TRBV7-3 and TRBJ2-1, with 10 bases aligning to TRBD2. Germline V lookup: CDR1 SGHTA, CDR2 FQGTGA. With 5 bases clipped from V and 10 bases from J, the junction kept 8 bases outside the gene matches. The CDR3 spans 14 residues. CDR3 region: CASSQAGGPQEQFF. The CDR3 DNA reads TGTGCCAGCAGCCAAGCGGGGGGGCCACAGGAGCAGTTCTTC.

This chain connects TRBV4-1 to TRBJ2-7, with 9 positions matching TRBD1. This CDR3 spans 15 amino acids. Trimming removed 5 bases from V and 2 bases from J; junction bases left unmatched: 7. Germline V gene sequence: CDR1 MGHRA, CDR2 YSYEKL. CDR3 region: CASSDRQGVAYEQYF. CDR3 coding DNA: TGCGCCAGCAGCGATCGACAGGGGGTGGCCTACGAGCAGTACTTC.

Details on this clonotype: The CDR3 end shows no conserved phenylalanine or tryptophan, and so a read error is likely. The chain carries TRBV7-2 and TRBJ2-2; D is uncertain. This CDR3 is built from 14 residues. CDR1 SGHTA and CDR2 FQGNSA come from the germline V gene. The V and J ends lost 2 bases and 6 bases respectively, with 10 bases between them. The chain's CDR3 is CASSLLRLAGELFS. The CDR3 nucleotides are TGTGCCAGCAGCTTACTGAGACTGGCCGGGGAGCTGTTTTCT.

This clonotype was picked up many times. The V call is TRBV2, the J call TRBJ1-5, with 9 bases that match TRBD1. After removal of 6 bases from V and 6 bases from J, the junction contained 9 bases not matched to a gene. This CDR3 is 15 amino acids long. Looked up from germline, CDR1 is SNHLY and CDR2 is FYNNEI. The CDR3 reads CASRPGQGPFQPQHF. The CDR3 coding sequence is TGTGCCAGCAGGCCGGGACAGGGACCTTTTCAGCCCCAGCATTTT.